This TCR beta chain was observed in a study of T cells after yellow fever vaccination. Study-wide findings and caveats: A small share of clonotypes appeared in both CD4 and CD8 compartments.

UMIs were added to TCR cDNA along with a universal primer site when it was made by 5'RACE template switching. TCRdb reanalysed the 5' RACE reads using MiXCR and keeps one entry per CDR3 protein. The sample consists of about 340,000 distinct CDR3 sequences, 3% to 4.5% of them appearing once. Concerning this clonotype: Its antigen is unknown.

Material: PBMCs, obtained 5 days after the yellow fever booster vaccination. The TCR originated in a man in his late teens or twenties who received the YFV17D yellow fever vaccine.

CDR3 region: CASSPTRSYEQYV. In nucleotides, the CDR3 is TGCGCCAGCAGTCCTACTAGGTCCTACGAGCAGTACGTC. This chain connects TRBV10-2 to TRBJ2-7; possibly TRBD2 for D (5 bases). The V end lost 5 bases, the J end lost 1 base, and 9 bases lay between the germline ends. The CDR3 contains 13 residues. CDR1 WSHSY and CDR2 SAAADI come from the germline V gene.